Shown below are 26 T cell receptor beta chains from a single sample sequenced in a study of T cell responses to AZD1222 COVID-19 vaccine. The method was immunoSEQ multiplex PCR; TCRdb's version includes in-frame clones alone and lacks a portion of them. Of more than 70,000 clones in the sample, around 93% are singletons; the top ten hold approximately 30%. This specimen consisted of peripheral blood, obtained 28 days after the second AZD1222 dose. The origin of the receptors is an adult who received the AZD1222 COVID-19 vaccine.

This clone came up once. The V and J genes are TRBV5-6 and TRBJ2-5; D is perhaps TRBD1 (6 bases). Trimming stripped 2 bases from V and 5 bases from J, with 10 bases between. The CDR3 sequence is 13 residues long. Germline V gene data show CDR1 as SGHDT and CDR2 as YYEEEE. CDR3 DNA sequence: TGTGCCAGCAGCTTTGGGGGCGCGGAGACCCAGTACTTC. It codes for CASSFGGAETQYF.

This clone turned up a few times. The chain uses TRBV10-3 and TRBJ1-3; D is possibly TRBD1 (5 bases). Deletions cut 4 bases from V and 4 bases from J, with 14 bases between. Germline V gives CDR1 ENHRY, CDR2 SYGVKD. The length of the CDR3 is 15 residues. The CDR3 protein is CAISAQGNSGNTIYF. The CDR3 DNA sequence: TGTGCCATCAGTGCCCAGGGAAACTCCGGAAACACCATATATTTT.

This clone has only a few counts. V usage is TRBV28 and J usage is TRBJ2-3; D may be TRBD1 or TRBD2 (6 bases each). Germline lookup yields CDR1 MDHEN and CDR2 SYDVKM. This CDR3 has 17 residues. V shed 2 bases and J shed 3 bases, with 18 bases lying between them. The CDR3 DNA reads TGTGCCAGCAGTTTAGAGAACACTAGGAGGGGGACAGATACGCAGTATTTT. It specifies CASSLENTRRGTDTQYF.

The chain is built from TRBV10-1 and TRBJ2-1; D call uncertain. V shed 2 bases and J shed 8 bases, with 10 bases lying between them. CDR3 length: 13 amino acids. CDR1 WNHNN and CDR2 SYGVQD come from the germline V gene (reference sequence). The CDR3 protein is CASSEPPFDEQFF. The CDR3 nucleotides are TGCGCCAGCAGTGAGCCCCCTTTTGATGAGCAGTTCTTC.

CDR3 residues: CASSEGEGAPSYNEQFF. The CDR3 DNA follows: TGTGCCAGCAGTGAGGGGGAGGGAGCTCCCTCCTACAATGAGCAGTTCTTC. The chain employs TRBV6-4 and TRBJ2-1, with TRBD2 matching over 7 bases. Germline V gene lookup returns CDR1 MRHNA and CDR2 SNTAGT. This CDR3 has 17 amino acids. Germline trimming cut 3 bases from V and 0 bases from J; bases unmatched to any gene: 8.

V is TRBV7-2 and J is TRBJ2-3; tentative D call: TRBD2 (6 bases). The CDR3 is made up of 15 amino acids. CDR1 is SGHTA, CDR2 FQGNSA, per germline. V lost 2 bases and J 1 base, leaving 10 bases between the germline ends. The CDR3: CASSLFQRGTDTQYF. The CDR3 DNA is TGTGCCAGCAGCTTATTCCAGCGGGGCACAGATACGCAGTATTTT.

This sequence joins TRBV6-5 and TRBJ1-2; 11 bases map to TRBD1. CDR3 length equals 14 residues. Germline assignment: CDR1 MNHEY and CDR2 SVGAGI. V was clipped by 6 bases and J by 6 bases; unmatched bases: 6. This chain's CDR3 is CASSYRDRGDGYTF. For the CDR3, the DNA is TGTGCCAGCAGCTACCGGGACAGGGGGGATGGCTACACCTTC.

The CDR3 sequence: CASSLERGLGEKLFF. The CDR3 DNA is TGTGCCAGCAGCTTAGAGAGGGGGTTAGGGGAAAAACTGTTTTTT. The rearrangement uses TRBV11-2 and TRBJ1-4, with D possibly matching TRBD1 (6 bases). Germline assignment: CDR1 SGHAT and CDR2 FQNNGV. The ends were cut back, 0 bases at V and 8 bases at J, with 13 bases in the middle. CDR3 length: 15 residues.

This clone was recorded only once. The gene calls are TRBV28 and TRBJ1-2, with D perhaps matching TRBD1 (6 bases). The germline V and J ends were trimmed by 2 bases and 4 bases, with 14 bases remaining between them. The CDR3 is 15 residues long. From germline, CDR1 is MDHEN and CDR2 SYDVKM. Written as DNA, the CDR3 is TGTGCCAGCAGTTTAGTAGGGGGGCATAGCTATGGCTACACCTTC. Amino acids: CASSLVGGHSYGYTF.

The chain employs TRBV2 and TRBJ1-4; D is unclear. The CDR3 extends over 13 amino acids. CDR1 SNHLY and CDR2 FYNNEI come from the germline V gene. The germline V and J ends were trimmed by 4 bases and 7 bases, with 10 bases remaining between them. This CDR3 is CASSAEGFEKLFF. The CDR3 DNA follows: TGTGCCAGCAGTGCGGAAGGTTTTGAAAAACTGTTTTTT.

J is TRBJ2-7 and V is TRBV18, with D unclear. With 4 bases removed from V and 2 bases from J, the gap between germline ends came to 12 bases. The CDR3 spans 14 residues. From germline, CDR1 is KGHSH and CDR2 LQKENI. CDR3 nucleotides: TGTGCCAGCTCACTCTCGACGGGTCCCTACGAGCAGTACTTC. It yields the protein CASSLSTGPYEQYF. The full variable domain, its missing parts supplied by reference TRBV18 and TRBJ2-7, is NAGVMQNPRHLVRRRGQEARLRCSPMKGHSHVYWYRQLPEEGLKFMVYLQKENIIDESGMPKERFSAEFPKEGPSILRIQQVVRGDSAAYFCASSLSTGPYEQYFGPGTRLTVT.

The CDR3 here is CASSTGLAGRLWETQYF. DNA of the CDR3: TGTGCCAGCAGCACCGGACTAGCGGGACGCCTATGGGAGACCCAGTACTTC. The rearrangement joins TRBV5-6 to TRBJ2-5, with 12 nucleotides matching TRBD2. V lost 4 bases and J lost 5; bases outside the gene matches: 12. The CDR3 extends over 17 amino acids. Germline CDR1 is SGHDT and CDR2 is YYEEEE. Full variable domain (rest looked up from reference TRBV5-6 and TRBJ2-5): DAGVTQSPTHLIKTRGQQVTLRCSPKSGHDTVSWYQQALGQGPQFIFQYYEEEERQRGNFPDRFSGHQFPNYSSELNVNALLLGDSALYLCASSTGLAGRLWETQYFGPGTRLLVL.

This chain joins TRBV5-6 and TRBJ2-2; D tentatively fits TRBD1 or TRBD2 (5 bases each). The length of the CDR3 is 16 residues. The V and J ends lost 4 bases and 6 bases respectively, with 19 bases between them. Germline CDR1 and CDR2: SGHDT and YYEEEE. CDR3 in DNA: TGTGCCAGCAGCCTGGGGCTAGGGAGAATGCCCGGGGAGCTGTTTTTT. Its translation is CASSLGLGRMPGELFF. The full variable domain, in which reference TRBV5-6 and TRBJ2-2 provide the parts outside the CDR3, is DAGVTQSPTHLIKTRGQQVTLRCSPKSGHDTVSWYQQALGQGPQFIFQYYEEEERQRGNFPDRFSGHQFPNYSSELNVNALLLGDSALYLCASSLGLGRMPGELFFGEGSRLTVL.

The J gene is TRBJ2-7, the V gene TRBV3-1 (or the pseudogene TRBV3-2), with 8 bases that match TRBD2. This CDR3 comprises 15 residues. With V trimmed by 0 bases and J by 5 bases, 6 bases remained unmatched. CDR1 LGHDT and CDR2 YNNKEL come from the germline V gene (reference sequence). In DNA form, the CDR3 reads TGTGCCAGCAGCCAAGACGAGGTAGCGGGACACGAGCAGTACTTC. It is translated as CASSQDEVAGHEQYF.

This clone was counted between two and nine times. The chain employs TRBV5-1 and TRBJ2-1; the D is unclear. This CDR3 has 14 amino acids. Deletions cut 2 bases from V and 8 bases from J, with 14 bases between. CDR1 is SGHRS and CDR2 is YFSETQ in the germline V gene. CDR3 sequence: CASSLNPFKDEQFF. The CDR3 region has the DNA TGCGCCAGCAGCTTAAACCCCTTCAAGGATGAGCAGTTCTTC.

This chain links TRBV6-6 with TRBJ1-1; perhaps TRBD1 as D (5 bases). Between the trimmed V and J ends, which lost 6 bases and 5 bases, there was a span of 10 bases. Per the germline V gene, CDR1 is MNHNY and CDR2 is SVGAGI (reference sequence). The CDR3 spans 12 residues. This chain's CDR3 is CASSPGFTEAFF. The CDR3 DNA sequence: TGTGCCAGCAGCCCAGGGTTTACTGAAGCTTTCTTT.

The rearrangement joins TRBV5-4 to TRBJ1-1; weak D call: TRBD1 (6 bases). Germline V gene lookup returns CDR1 SGHNT and CDR2 YYREEE (reference sequence). This CDR3 is built from 14 residues. V dropped 4 bases and J dropped 5 bases, with 15 bases sitting between them. The CDR3 DNA follows: TGTGCCAGCAGCCATTCGGGGGCTGGAACTGAAGCTTTCTTT. Translated: CASSHSGAGTEAFF.

This sequence joins TRBV25-1 and TRBJ2-7, with 9 bases that match TRBD1. CDR1 MGHDK and CDR2 SYGVNS come from the germline V gene. This CDR3 has 17 amino acids. V shed 8 bases and J 0 bases; nucleotides not matched to a gene: 14. Here the CDR3 reads CASPQFSGTGSSYEQYF. The CDR3 DNA reads as TGTGCCAGCCCACAGTTTAGTGGGACAGGGAGCTCCTACGAGCAGTACTTC.

This chain's CDR3 is CASSERGRNTGELFF. In DNA form, the CDR3 reads TGTGCCAGCAGTGAACGAGGGAGGAATACCGGGGAGCTGTTTTTT. The V gene is TRBV2, the J gene TRBJ2-2; the D gene is possibly TRBD2 (6 bases). This CDR3 spans 15 amino acids. Deletions cut 2 bases from V and 5 bases from J, with 12 bases between. Germline V gives CDR1 SNHLY, CDR2 FYNNEI.

V and J are TRBV9 and TRBJ2-2; tentatively, D is TRBD1 or TRBD2 (5 bases each). Per germline, CDR1 SGDLS and CDR2 YYNGEE. This CDR3 region has 17 residues. With 0 bases removed from V and 6 bases from J, the gap between germline ends came to 18 bases. CDR3 loop: CASSVERDPLVSGELFF. CDR3 DNA sequence: TGTGCCAGCAGCGTAGAGAGGGACCCGCTGGTCTCCGGGGAGCTGTTTTTT. The full variable domain, rest sourced from reference TRBV9 and TRBJ2-2, is DSGVTQTPKHLITATGQRVTLRCSPRSGDLSVYWYQQSLDQGLQFLIQYYNGEERAKGNILERFSAQQFPDLHSELNLSSLELGDSALYFCASSVERDPLVSGELFFGEGSRLTVL.

The rearrangement joins TRBV9 to TRBJ2-1, with 7 bases matching TRBD2. The V segment lost 4 bases and the J segment 6 bases; nucleotides outside the gene matches: 13. This CDR3 has 16 amino acids. Germline V lookup: CDR1 SGDLS, CDR2 YYNGEE. DNA for the CDR3: TGTGCCAGCAGCTTAGAAGGCGGGAGCGGGTCCAATGAGCAGTTCTTC. Its protein is CASSLEGGSGSNEQFF.

The rearrangement links TRBV28 to TRBJ1-5; D is perhaps TRBD1 (6 bases). The CDR3 is made up of 15 amino acids. Looked up from germline, CDR1 is MDHEN and CDR2 is SYDVKM. Trimming took 2 bases from V and 6 from J, leaving 14 bases between them. CDR3 protein: CASSLNDRNGQPQHF. For the CDR3, the DNA is TGTGCCAGCAGTTTAAACGACAGGAACGGTCAGCCCCAGCATTTT.

The rearrangement links TRBV5-6 to TRBJ2-7; D might be TRBD1 or TRBD2, each matching 5 bases. The V end lost 3 bases, the J end lost 2 bases, and 12 bases lay between the germline ends. The CDR3 covers 14 residues. Germline values: CDR1 SGHDT, CDR2 YYEEEE. CDR3 sequence (DNA): TGTGCCAGCAGCTCCGGGACCGAGGCCTACGAGCAGTACTTC. It codes for CASSSGTEAYEQYF.

The chain links TRBV6-5 to TRBJ2-7; TRBD1 matches at 8 bases. The J segment lost 3 bases and the V segment lost 0 bases, leaving 1 base of the junction unmatched. The CDR3 totals 14 residues. CDR1 and CDR2 from the germline V gene are MNHEY and SVGAGI. The CDR3 sequence: CASSYSGQGYEQYF. The CDR3 DNA reads as TGTGCCAGCAGTTACTCCGGACAGGGCTACGAGCAGTACTTC.

The chain carries TRBV7-2 and TRBJ2-5, with D unclear. The V end lost 11 bases, the J end lost 1 base, and 11 bases lay between the germline ends. The CDR3 covers 12 residues. Germline CDR1 SGHTA, CDR2 FQGNSA. This CDR3 reads CAEGPSQETQYF. CDR3 DNA sequence: TGTGCCGAAGGTCCCAGCCAAGAGACCCAGTACTTC.

The J gene is TRBJ2-1, the V gene TRBV5-5; weak D call: TRBD2 (7 bases). Trimming removed 3 bases at V and 7 bases at J, with 11 bases between. The CDR3 length is 13 residues. Looked up from germline, CDR1 is SGHKS and CDR2 is YYEKEE (reference sequence). The CDR3 coding sequence is TGTGCCAGCAGCTGGGGAGGGGGAAATGAGCAGTTCTTC. Protein product: CASSWGGGNEQFF.